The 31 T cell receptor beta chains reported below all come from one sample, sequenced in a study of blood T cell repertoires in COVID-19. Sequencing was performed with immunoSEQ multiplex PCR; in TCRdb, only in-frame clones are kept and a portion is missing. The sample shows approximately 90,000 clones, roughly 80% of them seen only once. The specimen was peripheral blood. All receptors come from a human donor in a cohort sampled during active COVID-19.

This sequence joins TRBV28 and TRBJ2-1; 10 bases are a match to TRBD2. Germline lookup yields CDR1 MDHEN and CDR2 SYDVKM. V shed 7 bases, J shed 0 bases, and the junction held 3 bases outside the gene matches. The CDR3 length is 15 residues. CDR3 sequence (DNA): TGTGCCAGCACCCCTAGCGGGAGCTCCTACAATGAGCAGTTCTTC. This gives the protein CASTPSGSSYNEQFF.

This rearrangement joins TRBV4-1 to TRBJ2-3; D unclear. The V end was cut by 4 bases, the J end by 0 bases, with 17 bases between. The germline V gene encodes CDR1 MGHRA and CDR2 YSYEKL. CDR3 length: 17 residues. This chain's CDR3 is CASSPPSEWPSTDTQYF. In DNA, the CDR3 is TGCGCCAGCAGCCCCCCGTCCGAATGGCCTAGCACAGATACGCAGTATTTT.

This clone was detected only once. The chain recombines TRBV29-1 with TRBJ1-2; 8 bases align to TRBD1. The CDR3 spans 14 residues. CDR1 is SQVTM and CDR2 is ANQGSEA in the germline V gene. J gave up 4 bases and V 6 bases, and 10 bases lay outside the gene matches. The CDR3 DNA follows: TGCAGCGTAAACTACAGGGGGTCTTTCTATGGCTACACCTTC. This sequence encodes CSVNYRGSFYGYTF.

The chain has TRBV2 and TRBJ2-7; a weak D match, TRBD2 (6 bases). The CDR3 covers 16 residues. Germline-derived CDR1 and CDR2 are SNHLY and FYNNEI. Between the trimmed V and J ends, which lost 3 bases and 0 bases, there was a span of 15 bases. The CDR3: CASSDSRLASSYEQYF. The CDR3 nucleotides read TGTGCCAGCAGTGACAGCCGGCTAGCGAGCTCCTACGAGCAGTACTTC.

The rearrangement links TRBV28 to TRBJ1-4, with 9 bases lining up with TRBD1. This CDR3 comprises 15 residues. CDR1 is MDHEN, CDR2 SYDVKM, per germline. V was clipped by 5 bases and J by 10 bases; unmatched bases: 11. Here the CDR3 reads CASSILTGGRPKLFF. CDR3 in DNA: TGTGCCAGCAGTATCCTGACAGGGGGTCGTCCAAAACTGTTTTTT.

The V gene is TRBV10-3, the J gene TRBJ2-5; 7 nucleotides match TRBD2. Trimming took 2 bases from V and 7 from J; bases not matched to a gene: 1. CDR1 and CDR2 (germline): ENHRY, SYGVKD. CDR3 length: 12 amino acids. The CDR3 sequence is CAISEQRGTQYF. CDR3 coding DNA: TGTGCCATCAGTGAGCAGCGGGGGACCCAGTACTTC.

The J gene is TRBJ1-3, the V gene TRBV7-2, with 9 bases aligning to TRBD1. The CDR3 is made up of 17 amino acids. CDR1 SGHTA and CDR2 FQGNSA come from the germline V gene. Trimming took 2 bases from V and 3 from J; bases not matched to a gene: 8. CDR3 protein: CASSLQPGQGFGNTIYF. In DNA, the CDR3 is TGTGCCAGCAGCTTACAGCCGGGACAGGGATTTGGAAACACCATATATTTT. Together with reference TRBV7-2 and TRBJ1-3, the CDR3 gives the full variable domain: GAGVSQSPSNKVTEKGKDVELRCDPISGHTALYWYRQSLGQGLEFLIYFQGNSAPDKSGLPSDRFSAERTGGSVSTLTIQRTQQEDSAVYLCASSLQPGQGFGNTIYFGEGSWLTVV.

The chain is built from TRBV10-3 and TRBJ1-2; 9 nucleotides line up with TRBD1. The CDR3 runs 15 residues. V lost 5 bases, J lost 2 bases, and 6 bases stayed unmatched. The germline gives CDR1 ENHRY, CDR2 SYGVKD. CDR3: CAISTGQGQNYGYTF. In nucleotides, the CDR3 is TGTGCCATCAGTACAGGACAGGGGCAAAACTATGGCTACACCTTC.

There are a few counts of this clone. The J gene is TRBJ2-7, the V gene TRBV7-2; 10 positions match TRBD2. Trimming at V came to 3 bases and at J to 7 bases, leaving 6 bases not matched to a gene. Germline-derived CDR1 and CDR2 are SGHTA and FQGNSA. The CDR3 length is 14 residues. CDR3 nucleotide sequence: TGTGCCAGCAGCTTGAGCGGGAGGGCGAAAGAGCAGTACTTC. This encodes CASSLSGRAKEQYF.

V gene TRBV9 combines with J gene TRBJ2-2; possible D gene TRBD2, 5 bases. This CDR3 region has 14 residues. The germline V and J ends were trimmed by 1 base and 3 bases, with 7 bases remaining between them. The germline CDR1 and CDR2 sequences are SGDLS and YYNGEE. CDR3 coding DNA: TGTGCCAGCAGCGTATGGGAGTACACCGGGGAGCTGTTTTTT. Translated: CASSVWEYTGELFF. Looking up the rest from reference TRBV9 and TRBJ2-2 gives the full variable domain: DSGVTQTPKHLITATGQRVTLRCSPRSGDLSVYWYQQSLDQGLQFLIQYYNGEERAKGNILERFSAQQFPDLHSELNLSSLELGDSALYFCASSVWEYTGELFFGEGSRLTVL.

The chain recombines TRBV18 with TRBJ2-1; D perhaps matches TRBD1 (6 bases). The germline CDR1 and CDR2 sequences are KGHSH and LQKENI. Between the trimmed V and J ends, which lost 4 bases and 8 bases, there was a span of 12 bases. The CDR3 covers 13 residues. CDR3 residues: CASSLTGQYEQFF. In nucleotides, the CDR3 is TGTGCCAGCTCACTGACCGGACAGTATGAGCAGTTCTTC.

CDR3 in amino acids: CASSSGVNYGYTF. In DNA, the CDR3 is TGTGCCAGCAGCTCCGGGGTTAACTATGGCTACACCTTC. The V and J genes are TRBV5-5 and TRBJ1-2; D remains unclear. The germline V gene encodes CDR1 SGHKS and CDR2 YYEKEE (reference sequence). The CDR3 extends over 13 amino acids. The V gene lost 3 bases and the J gene lost 1 base, with 7 bases spanning the gap. Using reference TRBV5-5 and TRBJ1-2 for the parts outside the CDR3, the full variable domain is DAGVTQSPTHLIKTRGQQVTLRCSPISGHKSVSWYQQVLGQGPQFIFQYYEKEERGRGNFPDRFSARQFPNYSSELNVNALLLGDSALYLCASSSGVNYGYTFGSGTRLTVV.

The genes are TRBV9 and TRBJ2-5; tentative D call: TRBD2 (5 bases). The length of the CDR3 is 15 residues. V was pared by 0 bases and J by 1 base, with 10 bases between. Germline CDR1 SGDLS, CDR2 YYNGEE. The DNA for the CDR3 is TGTGCCAGCAGCGTAGTTTCGACTACCCAAGAGACCCAGTACTTC. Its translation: CASSVVSTTQETQYF.

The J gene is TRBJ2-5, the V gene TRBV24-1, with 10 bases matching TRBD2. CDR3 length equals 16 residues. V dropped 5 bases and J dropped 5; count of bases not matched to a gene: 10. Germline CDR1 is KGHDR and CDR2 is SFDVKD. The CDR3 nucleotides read TGTGCCACCAGTGGTGGGCTAGCGGGAGTTGGTGAGACCCAGTACTTC. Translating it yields CATSGGLAGVGETQYF.

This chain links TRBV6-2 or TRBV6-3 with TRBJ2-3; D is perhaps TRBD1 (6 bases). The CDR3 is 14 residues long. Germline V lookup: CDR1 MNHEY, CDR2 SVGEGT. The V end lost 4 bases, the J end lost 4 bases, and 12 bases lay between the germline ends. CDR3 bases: TGTGCCAGCAGTTGGGGGCTTAGTTCAGATACGCAGTATTTT. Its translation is CASSWGLSSDTQYF.

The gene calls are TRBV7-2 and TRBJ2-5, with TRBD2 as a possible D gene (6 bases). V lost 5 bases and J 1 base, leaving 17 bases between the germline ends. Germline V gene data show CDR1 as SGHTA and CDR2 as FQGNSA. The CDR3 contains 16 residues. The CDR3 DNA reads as TGTGCCAGCAGCCCAAACCTAGTACTAGCCCAAGAGACCCAGTACTTC. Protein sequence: CASSPNLVLAQETQYF.

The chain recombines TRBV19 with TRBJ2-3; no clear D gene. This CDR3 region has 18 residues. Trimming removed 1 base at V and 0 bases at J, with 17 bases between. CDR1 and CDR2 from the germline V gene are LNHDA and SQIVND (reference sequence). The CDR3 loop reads CASSIGQVAGLSTDTQYF. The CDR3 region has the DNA TGTGCCAGTAGTATAGGCCAGGTGGCAGGATTAAGCACAGATACGCAGTATTTT.

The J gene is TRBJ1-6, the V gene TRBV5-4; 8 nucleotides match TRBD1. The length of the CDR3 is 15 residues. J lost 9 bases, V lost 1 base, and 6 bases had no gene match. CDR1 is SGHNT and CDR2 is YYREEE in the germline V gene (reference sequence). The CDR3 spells CASSLRQGASSPLHF. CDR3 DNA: TGTGCCAGCAGCTTGCGCCAGGGGGCCAGTTCACCCCTCCACTTT.

The CDR3 region is CASSPSVGTGQPQHF. The CDR3 DNA reads as TGTGCCAGCAGCCCTAGCGTTGGGACCGGTCAGCCCCAGCATTTT. V gene TRBV3-1 (or the pseudogene TRBV3-2) combines with J gene TRBJ1-5; maybe TRBD1 (5 bases). Trimming removed 4 bases at V and 6 bases at J, with 16 bases between. CDR3 length equals 15 residues. CDR1 and CDR2 (germline): LGHDT, YNNKEL (reference sequence).

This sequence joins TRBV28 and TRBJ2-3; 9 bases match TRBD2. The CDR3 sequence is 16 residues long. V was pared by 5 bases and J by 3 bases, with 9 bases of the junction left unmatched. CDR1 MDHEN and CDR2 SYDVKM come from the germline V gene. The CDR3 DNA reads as TGTGCCAGCAGTGATAGCGGGAGAGGAGGAACAGATACGCAGTATTTT. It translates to CASSDSGRGGTDTQYF.

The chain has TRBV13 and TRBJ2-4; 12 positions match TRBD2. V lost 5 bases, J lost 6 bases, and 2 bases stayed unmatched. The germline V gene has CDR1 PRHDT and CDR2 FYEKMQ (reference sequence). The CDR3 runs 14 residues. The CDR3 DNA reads TGTGCCAGCAGCCCGGGACTAGCGGGAAACATTCAGTACTTC. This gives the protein CASSPGLAGNIQYF.

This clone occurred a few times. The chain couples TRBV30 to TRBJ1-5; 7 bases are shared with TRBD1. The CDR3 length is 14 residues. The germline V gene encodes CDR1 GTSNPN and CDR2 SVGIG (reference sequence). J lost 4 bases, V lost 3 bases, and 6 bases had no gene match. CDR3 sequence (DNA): TGTGCCTGGAGACGCAACAGGGGAAATCAGCCCCAGCATTTT. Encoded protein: CAWRRNRGNQPQHF. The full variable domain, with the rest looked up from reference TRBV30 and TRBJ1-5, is SQTIHQWPATLVQPVGSPLSLECTVEGTSNPNLYWYRQAAGRGLQLLFYSVGIGQISSEVPQNLSASRPQDRQFILSSKKLLLSDSGFYLCAWRRNRGNQPQHFGDGTRLSIL.

CDR3 amino acids: CASSLTGGINEQYF. CDR3 bases: TGTGCCAGCAGCTTAACAGGGGGCATCAACGAGCAGTACTTC. The rearrangement joins TRBV7-8 to TRBJ2-7, with 9 bases identical to TRBD1. Unmatched junction bases numbered 4, after V lost 2 bases and J lost 5 bases. The germline gives CDR1 SGHVS, CDR2 FQNEAQ. This CDR3 region has 14 residues.

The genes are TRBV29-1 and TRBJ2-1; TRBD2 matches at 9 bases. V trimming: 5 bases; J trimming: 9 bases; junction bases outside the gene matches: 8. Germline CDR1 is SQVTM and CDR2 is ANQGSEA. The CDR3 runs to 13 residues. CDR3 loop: CSVLLSGRGEQFF. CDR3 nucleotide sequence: TGCAGCGTTCTCCTTAGCGGGAGAGGTGAGCAGTTCTTC.

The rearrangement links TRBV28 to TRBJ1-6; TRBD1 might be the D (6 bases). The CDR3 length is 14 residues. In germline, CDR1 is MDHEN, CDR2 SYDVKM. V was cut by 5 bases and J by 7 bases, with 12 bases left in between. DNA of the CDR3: TGTGCCAGCAGTAACGGACAGAGAAATTCACCCCTCCACTTT. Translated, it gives CASSNGQRNSPLHF. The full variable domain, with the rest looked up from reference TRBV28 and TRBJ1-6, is DVKVTQSSRYLVKRTGEKVFLECVQDMDHENMFWYRQDPGLGLRLIYFSYDVKMKEKGDIPEGYSVSREKKERFSLILESASTNQTSMYLCASSNGQRNSPLHFGNGTRLTVT.

This CDR3 is CASSKRTGSYTEAFF. The CDR3 nucleotides read TGTGCCAGCAGCAAACGGACAGGATCTTACACTGAAGCTTTCTTT. This chain uses TRBV6-2 or TRBV6-3 with TRBJ1-1; 7 bases agree with TRBD1. This CDR3 spans 15 amino acids. J was trimmed by 3 bases and V by 6 bases; bases with no gene match: 10. Germline V gives CDR1 MNHEY, CDR2 SVGEGT.

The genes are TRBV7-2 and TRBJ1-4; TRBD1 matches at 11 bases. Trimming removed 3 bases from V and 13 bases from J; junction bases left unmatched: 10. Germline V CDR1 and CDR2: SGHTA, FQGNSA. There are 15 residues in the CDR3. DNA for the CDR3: TGTGCCAGCAGCTTTGGACAGGGGGCATCGGTAAGACTGTTTTTT. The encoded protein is CASSFGQGASVRLFF.

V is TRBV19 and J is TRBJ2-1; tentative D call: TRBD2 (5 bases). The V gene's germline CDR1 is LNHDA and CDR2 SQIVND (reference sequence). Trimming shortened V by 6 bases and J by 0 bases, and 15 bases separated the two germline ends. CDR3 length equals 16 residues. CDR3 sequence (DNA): TGTGCCAGTAGGGTTAGCGCCATTAGCTCCTACAATGAGCAGTTCTTC. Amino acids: CASRVSAISSYNEQFF.

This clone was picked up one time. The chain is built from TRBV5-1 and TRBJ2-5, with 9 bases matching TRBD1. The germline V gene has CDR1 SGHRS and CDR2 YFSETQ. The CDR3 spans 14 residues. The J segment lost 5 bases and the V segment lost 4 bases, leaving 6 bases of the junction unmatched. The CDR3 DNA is TGCGCCAGCAGCACGGGACAGGGAATGGAGACCCAGTACTTC. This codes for CASSTGQGMETQYF.

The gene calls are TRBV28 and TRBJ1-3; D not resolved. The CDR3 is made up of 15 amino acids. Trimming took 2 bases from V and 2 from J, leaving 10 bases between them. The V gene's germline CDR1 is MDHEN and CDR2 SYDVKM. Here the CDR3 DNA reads TGTGCCAGCAGTTTACTCCCCCTTACTGGAAACACCATATATTTT. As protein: CASSLLPLTGNTIYF.

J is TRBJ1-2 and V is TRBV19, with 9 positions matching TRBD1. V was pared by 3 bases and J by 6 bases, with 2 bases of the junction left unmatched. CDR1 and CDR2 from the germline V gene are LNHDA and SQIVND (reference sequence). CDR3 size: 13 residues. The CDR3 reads CASSIRTGDGYTF. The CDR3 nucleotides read TGTGCCAGTAGTATTCGGACAGGGGATGGCTACACCTTC.